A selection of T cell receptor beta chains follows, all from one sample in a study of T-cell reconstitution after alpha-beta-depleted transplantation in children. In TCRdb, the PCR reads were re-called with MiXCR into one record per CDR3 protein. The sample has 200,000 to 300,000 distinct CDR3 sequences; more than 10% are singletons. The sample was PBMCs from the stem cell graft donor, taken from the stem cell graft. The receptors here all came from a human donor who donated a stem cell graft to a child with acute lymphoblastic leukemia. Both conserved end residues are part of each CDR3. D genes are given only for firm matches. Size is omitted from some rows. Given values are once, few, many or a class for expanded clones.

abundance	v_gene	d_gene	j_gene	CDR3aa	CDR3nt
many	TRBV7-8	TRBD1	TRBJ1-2	CASSFGTAYGYTF	TGTGCCAGCAGCTTCGGGACAGCCTATGGCTACACCTTC
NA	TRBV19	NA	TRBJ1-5	CASSKTGFGNQPQHF	TGTGCCAGTAGTAAGACAGGATTTGGCAATCAGCCCCAGCATTTT
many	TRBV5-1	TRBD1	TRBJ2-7	CASSLAWGQGNYEQYF	TGCGCCAGCAGCTTGGCCTGGGGACAGGGGAACTACGAGCAGTACTTC
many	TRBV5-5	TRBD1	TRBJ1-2	CASSPAGTGDGYTF	TGTGCCAGCAGCCCTGCCGGGACAGGGGATGGCTACACCTTC
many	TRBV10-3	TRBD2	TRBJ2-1	CAISNSGGADEQFF	TGTGCCATCAGCAATAGCGGGGGGGCGGATGAGCAGTTCTTC
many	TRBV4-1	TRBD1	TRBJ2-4	CASSHGQGAGKFF	TGCGCCAGCAGCCATGGACAGGGGGCGGGAAAGTTTTTC
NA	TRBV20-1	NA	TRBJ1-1	CSARGQYRYTEAFF	TGCAGTGCTAGGGGCCAATACCGGTACACTGAAGCTTTCTTT
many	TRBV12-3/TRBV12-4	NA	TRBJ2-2	CASSYTSGELFF	TGTGCCAGCAGTTATACCTCCGGGGAGCTGTTTTTT
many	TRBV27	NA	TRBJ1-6	CASSLRYSDSPLHF	TGTGCCAGCAGTTTACGCTATTCGGATTCACCCCTCCACTTT
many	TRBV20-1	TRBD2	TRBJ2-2	CSAASGTGELFF	TGCAGTGCGGCTAGCGGCACCGGGGAGCTGTTTTTT
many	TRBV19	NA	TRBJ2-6	CASSIVGINRGTGANVLTF	TGTGCCAGTAGTATAGTAGGCATAAATCGGGGGACTGGGGCCAACGTCCTGACTTTC
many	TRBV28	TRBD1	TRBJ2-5	CASSFDTGTGLFEREETQYF	TGTGCCAGCAGCTTTGACACCGGGACAGGGCTCTTTGAACGGGAAGAGACCCAGTACTTC
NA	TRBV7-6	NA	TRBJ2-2	CASSLPRTPNTGELFF	TGTGCCAGCAGCCTACCCCGGACACCAAACACCGGGGAGCTGTTTTTT
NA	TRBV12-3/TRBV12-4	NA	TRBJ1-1	CASNRGSTEAFF	TGTGCCAGCAATCGGGGAAGCACTGAAGCTTTCTTT
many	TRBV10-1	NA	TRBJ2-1	CASSPTDTTLQFF	TGCGCCAGCAGCCCGACAGACACCACCTTGCAGTTCTTC
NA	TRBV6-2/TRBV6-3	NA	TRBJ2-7	CASSRDNYEQYF	TGTGCCAGCAGTCGGGACAACTACGAGCAGTACTTC
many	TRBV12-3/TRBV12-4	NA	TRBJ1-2	CASSLVRVSGYTF	TGTGCCAGCAGTTTAGTGAGAGTTAGTGGCTACACCTTC
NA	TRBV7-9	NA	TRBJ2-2	CVHRANTGELFF	TGTGTCCATAGGGCGAACACCGGGGAGCTGTTTTTT
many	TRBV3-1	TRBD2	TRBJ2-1	CASSQGLAFYEQFF	TGTGCCAGCAGCCAGGGACTAGCGTTTTATGAGCAGTTCTTC
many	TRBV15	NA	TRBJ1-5	CATSRDVTGVNQPQHF	TGTGCCACCAGCAGAGATGTGACAGGAGTTAATCAGCCCCAGCATTTT
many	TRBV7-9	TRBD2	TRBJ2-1	CASSLGLAGGYNEQFF	TGTGCCAGCAGCTTAGGGCTAGCGGGAGGCTACAATGAGCAGTTCTTC
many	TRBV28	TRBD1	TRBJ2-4	CASSPQGQGKNIQYF	TGTGCCAGCAGTCCCCAGGGACAGGGCAAAAACATTCAGTACTTC
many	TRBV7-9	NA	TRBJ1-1	CASSSWTSGTEAFF	TGTGCCAGCAGCTCATGGACCTCGGGCACTGAAGCTTTCTTT
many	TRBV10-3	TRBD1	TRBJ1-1	CAIAGTGATEAFF	TGTGCCATCGCCGGGACAGGGGCCACTGAAGCTTTCTTT
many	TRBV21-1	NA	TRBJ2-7	CASNQSIRRGAFYEQYF	TGTGCCAGCAATCAGAGTATACGGCGGGGGGCATTTTACGAGCAGTACTTC
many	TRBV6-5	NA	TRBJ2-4	CASSYLTGLGNIQYF	TGTGCCAGCAGTTACCTTACAGGGTTGGGCAACATTCAGTACTTC
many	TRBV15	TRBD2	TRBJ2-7	CATSSGTSSYEQYF	TGTGCCACCAGCAGCGGGACTAGCAGCTACGAGCAGTACTTC
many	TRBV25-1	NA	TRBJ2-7	CASSDPMGGPSYEQYF	TGTGCCAGCAGTGATCCCATGGGGGGCCCCTCCTACGAGCAGTACTTC
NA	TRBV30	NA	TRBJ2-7	CAWSANAYEQYF	TGTGCCTGGAGTGCTAACGCCTACGAGCAGTACTTC
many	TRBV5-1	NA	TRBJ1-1	CASSLDQTEAFF	TGCGCCAGCAGCTTGGACCAGACAGAGGCTTTCTTT
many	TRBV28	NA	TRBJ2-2	CASRQGAGELFF	TGTGCCAGCAGACAGGGTGCCGGGGAGCTGTTTTTT
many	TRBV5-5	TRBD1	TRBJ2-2	CALRGTANTGELFF	TGTGCCCTGAGAGGGACAGCGAACACCGGGGAGCTGTTTTTT
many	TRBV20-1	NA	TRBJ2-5	CSARLVGVETQYF	TGCAGTGCTAGGCTCGTCGGAGTAGAGACCCAGTACTTC
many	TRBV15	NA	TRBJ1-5	CATSQLTEGQPQHF	TGTGCCACCTCTCAATTGACAGAAGGACAGCCCCAGCATTTT